One sample yielded the 9 T cell receptor beta chains listed below, sequenced in a study of cytomegalovirus exposure and HLA in healthy donors. 60 Vbeta and 13 Jbeta primers were used in PCR. The data were produced by immunoSEQ multiplex PCR, yet TCRdb's version contains in-frame clones alone and is incomplete. The sample lists more than 130,000 clones, over 75% occurring once. Sequenced sample: PBMCs. These receptors all stem from a man aged 25 to 45 in good health and CMV-seronegative.

By sample fraction, this clone is medium-sized. V is TRBV27 and J is TRBJ2-1, with TRBD2 matching over 9 bases. J gave up 4 bases and V 5 bases, and 12 bases lay outside the gene matches. This CDR3 has 17 residues. Germline V gene sequence: CDR1 MNHEY, CDR2 SMNVEV (reference sequence). The CDR3 sequence: CASSAGRLADRYNEQFF. The CDR3 DNA is TGTGCCAGCAGTGCCGGACGACTAGCGGACCGATACAATGAGCAGTTCTTC.

This rearrangement joins TRBV2 to TRBJ1-1; D is undetermined. CDR3 length: 14 amino acids. Looked up from germline, CDR1 is SNHLY and CDR2 is FYNNEI. V lost 8 bases and J lost 1, with 14 bases in between. Here the CDR3 DNA reads TGTGCCAGCCAGACCGGCGGAGGGAACACTGAAGCTTTCTTT. This codes for CASQTGGGNTEAFF. Using reference TRBV2 and TRBJ1-1 for the parts outside the CDR3, the full variable domain is EPEVTQTPSHQVTQMGQEVILRCVPISNHLYFYWYRQILGQKVEFLVSFYNNEISEKSEIFDDQFSVERPDGSNFTLKIRSTKLEDSAMYFCASQTGGGNTEAFFGQGTRLTVV.

This chain joins TRBV5-4 and TRBJ2-2, with D tentatively TRBD2 (6 bases). CDR1 is SGHNT, CDR2 YYREEE, per germline (reference sequence). This CDR3 spans 16 amino acids. The germline V and J ends were trimmed by 4 bases and 2 bases, with 15 bases remaining between them. The CDR3 nucleotides read TGTGCCAGCAGCAAAACCGGGACTCGCAACACCGGGGAGCTGTTTTTT. Its translation: CASSKTGTRNTGELFF.

The chain joins TRBV28 to TRBJ1-3, with TRBD1 matching over 7 bases. V trimming: 6 bases; J trimming: 5 bases; junction bases outside the gene matches: 13. In germline, CDR1 is MDHEN, CDR2 SYDVKM. The CDR3 covers 16 residues. In DNA form, the CDR3 reads TGTGCCAGCAGAGAACCCAGGGGGGAAAAGAGAAACACCATATATTTT. It codes for CASREPRGEKRNTIYF.

This clone was counted between two and nine times. This chain connects TRBV5-1 to TRBJ1-5; D perhaps matches TRBD1 (6 bases). This CDR3 is built from 14 residues. The V and J ends lost 1 base and 7 bases respectively, with 12 bases between them. Germline V gene lookup returns CDR1 SGHRS and CDR2 YFSETQ. CDR3 nucleotides: TGCGCCAGCAGCTTGACAGGGTTAGAGCAGCCCCAGCATTTT. Translating gives CASSLTGLEQPQHF.

This clone has just a few counts. V and J are TRBV29-1 and TRBJ2-1, with D possibly TRBD1 on 6 matching bases. Germline-derived CDR1 and CDR2 are SQVTM and ANQGSEA. The CDR3 is 12 amino acids. V was shortened by 7 bases and J by 4 bases, with 11 bases between the two germline ends. The CDR3 DNA sequence: TGCAGCGGAGGACAGACGTACAATGAGCAGTTCTTC. Translating it yields CSGGQTYNEQFF.

The V and J genes are TRBV4-2 and TRBJ1-1; 10 nucleotides match TRBD1. The V gene's germline CDR1 is LGHNA and CDR2 YNFKEQ. The CDR3 sequence is 15 residues long. Germline trimming cut 2 bases from V and 4 bases from J; bases unmatched to any gene: 4. This chain's CDR3 is CASSQLTGGFTEAFF. The DNA of the CDR3 is TGTGCCAGCAGCCAACTGACAGGGGGCTTCACTGAAGCTTTCTTT.

This clone appeared a few times. The gene calls are TRBV2 and TRBJ2-3; TRBD2 might be the D (5 bases). The V end was cut by 6 bases, the J end by 1 base, with 14 bases between. This CDR3 comprises 15 residues. Germline V lookup: CDR1 SNHLY, CDR2 FYNNEI. This CDR3 is CASSRRTGGTDTQYF. CDR3 bases: TGTGCCAGCAGCCGTAGGACTGGGGGCACAGATACGCAGTATTTT.

The CDR3 DNA follows: TGCGCCAGCAGCCGTCGTCTAGCGGAGCGAACCTACGAGCAGTACTTC. This translates into CASSRRLAERTYEQYF. The rearrangement uses TRBV4-1 and TRBJ2-7; 7 bases match TRBD2. The CDR3 runs 16 residues. In germline, CDR1 is MGHRA, CDR2 YSYEKL. The trim removed 4 bases at V and 2 bases at J, leaving 11 bases unmatched.